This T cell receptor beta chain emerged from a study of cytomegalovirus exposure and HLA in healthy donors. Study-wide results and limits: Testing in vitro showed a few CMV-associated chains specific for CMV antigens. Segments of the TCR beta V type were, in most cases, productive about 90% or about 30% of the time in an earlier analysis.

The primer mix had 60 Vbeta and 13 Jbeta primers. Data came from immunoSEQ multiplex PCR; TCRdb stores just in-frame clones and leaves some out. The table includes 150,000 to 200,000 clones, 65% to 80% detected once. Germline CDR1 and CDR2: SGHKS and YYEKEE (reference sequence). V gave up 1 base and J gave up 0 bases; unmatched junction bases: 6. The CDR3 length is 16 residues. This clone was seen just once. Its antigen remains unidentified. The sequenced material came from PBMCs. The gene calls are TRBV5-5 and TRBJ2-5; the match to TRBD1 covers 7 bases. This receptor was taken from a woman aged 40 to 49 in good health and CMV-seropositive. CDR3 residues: CASSLTGTAYQETQYF. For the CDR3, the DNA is TGTGCCAGCAGCTTGACCGGGACAGCATACCAAGAGACCCAGTACTTC.